This entry describes one T cell receptor beta chain. Its recognized antigen is unknown. Base quality data are lacking; no much larger clone is found one base away. The TCR beta CDR3 regions were amplified from the RNA transcripts. The TCR CDR3 was subjected to a first round of RT-PCR using the HTBI primer set and the Qiagen OneStep RT-PCR kit. Libraries were constructed in a second round of multiplex PCR, after which size selection and purification were carried out. Libraries were sequenced paired-end with 100 bp reads on an Illumina HiSeq2000. As for the authors' bioinformatics: SOAPnuke was used to process the raw data, with reads discarded if the reads contained adapters or uncalled bases, had a mean Phred below 15, or lacked an exact constant-primer or identifier match. High-quality paired reads were merged using COPE v1.2.5, and each unique nucleotide sequence was defined as a clonotype. Clonotypes were aligned to IMGT TRBV, TRBD and TRBJ reference segments using MiTCR v1.1. Only V-J combinations with frequency above 0.0001, covering about 99% of repertoires, were analysed. A TCS score was defined as the ratio between F50 (clonal expansion) and ExV (chaos), using BLOSUM62-based TCRdist between CDR3 peptides within each V-J. Welch's t-statistics and random forest reduced roughly 500 V-J features to 10 to 15, which were used in a naive Bayes classifier (R e1071). TCRdb reanalyzed the raw reads on its own, using fastp at Q25 for trimming and MiXCR for clone calling, and kept in-frame beta chains. For every CDR3 protein sequence, its rows merge into one entry that carries the most common genes and DNA. In this record, the V and J calls reflect TCRdb's handling and not the investigators' own analysis. In this sample the table shows hundreds of thousands of distinct CDR3 sequences, 14% to 15% of which occur a single time. The ten largest account for less than 15% of the sample.

This specimen comes from a study of T cells in Graves' hyperthyroidism and ophthalmopathy (dated by TCRdb to about 2019). About the investigation overall: Peripheral blood samples were taken at initial diagnosis, before any treatment was given. A discovery cohort of about a hundred patients, about 40 with Graves' ophthalmopathy and about 60 with stable Graves' hyperthyroidism, was used to find distinguishing TCR V-J signatures. Prospective prediction of ophthalmopathy was tested in an independent validation cohort of approximately 19 hyperthyroidism patients and 17 patients who later progressed to ophthalmopathy. The approximately 95 discovery patients were divided at random into training and test sets in a 7:3 ratio. In addition, the study compared T-cell repertoires in thyroid tissue and in blood from over 5 Graves' hyperthyroidism patients. Following sampling, methimazole starting at 30 mg daily was given to hyperthyroidism patients, and high-dose intravenous methylprednisolone was given to ophthalmopathy patients. According to the paper, TCR Vbeta CDR3 sequencing was carried out on approximately 140 peripheral blood samples, which came from fewer than 50 ophthalmopathy, some 73 hyperthyroidism and 17 progressor patients. Study-wide conclusions, independent of this receptor: No statistical method was used to set the sample size in advance, and investigators knew the group allocation. Most expanded thyroid clonotypes (frequency above 0.001) were also detected in blood, suggesting blood repertoires may reflect thyroid immune responses. In validation, progression to ophthalmopathy was predicted by the model with roughly 69% sensitivity and around 75% specificity, a median of around 5.9 months before onset. A 13 V-J signature model separated ophthalmopathy from stable hyperthyroidism, with just over 85% sensitivity and 81% to 82% specificity in cross-validation and 80%/75% in testing.

Moderately to severely active disease, a Clinical Activity Score of at least 3, a NOSPECS grade of at least 4, and a duration under 3 months were present in ophthalmopathy patients. The study excluded patients with uncontrolled infections, other autoimmune diseases, pregnancy or lactation. Diagnoses were based on clinical symptoms, serum thyroxine and TRAb, thyroid ultrasound and orbital computed tomography. PBMCs were separated from 7.5 to 10 ml of fresh peripheral blood using Ficoll-Paque density gradient centrifugation. Total RNA was extracted using Trizol reagent, and RNA quality was assessed on an Agilent 2100 Bioanalyzer. Between the V and J ends, shortened by 0 bases and 1 base respectively, the junction contains 9 bases. The CDR3 has 15 amino acids, counting the end cysteine and phenylalanine. Only the CDR3 part of the read is kept: 45 bases, read in frame from the first base. The germline V gene sets CDR1 to SGHDN and CDR2 to FVKESK.

Material: blood. This TCR was recovered from a young man with Graves' ophthalmopathy. This chain joins TRBV14 to TRBJ1-1; the D gene cannot be resolved reliably. In nucleotide form, the sequence is TGTGCCAGCAGCCAAGAAGTGGGAAAGAACACTGAAGCTTTCTTT. This yields the protein CASSQEVGKNTEAFF.